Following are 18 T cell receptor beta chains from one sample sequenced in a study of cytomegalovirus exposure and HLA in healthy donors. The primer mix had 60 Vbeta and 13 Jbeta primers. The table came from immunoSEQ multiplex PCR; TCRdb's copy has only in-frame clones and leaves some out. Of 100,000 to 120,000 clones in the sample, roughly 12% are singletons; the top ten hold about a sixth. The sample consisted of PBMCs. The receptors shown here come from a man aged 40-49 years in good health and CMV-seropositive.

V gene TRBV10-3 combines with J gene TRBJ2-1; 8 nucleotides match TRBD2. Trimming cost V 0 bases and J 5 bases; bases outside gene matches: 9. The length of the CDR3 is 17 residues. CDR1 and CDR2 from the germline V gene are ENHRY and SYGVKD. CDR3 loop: CAISESTGSGANNEQFF. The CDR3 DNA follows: TGTGCCATCAGTGAGTCGACGGGTAGCGGGGCGAACAATGAGCAGTTCTTC.

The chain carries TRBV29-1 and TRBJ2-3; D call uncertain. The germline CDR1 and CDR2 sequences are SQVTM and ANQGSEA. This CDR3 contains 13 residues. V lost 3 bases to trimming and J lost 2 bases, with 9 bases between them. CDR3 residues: CSVDDFSTDTQYF. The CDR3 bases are TGCAGCGTTGATGACTTTTCCACAGATACGCAGTATTTT.

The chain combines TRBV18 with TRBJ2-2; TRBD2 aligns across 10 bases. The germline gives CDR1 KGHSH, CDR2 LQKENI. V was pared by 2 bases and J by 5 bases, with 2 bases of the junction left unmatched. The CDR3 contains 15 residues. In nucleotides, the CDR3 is TGTGCCAGCTCACCAGTGACTAGCGGGACCGGGGAGCTGTTTTTT. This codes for CASSPVTSGTGELFF.

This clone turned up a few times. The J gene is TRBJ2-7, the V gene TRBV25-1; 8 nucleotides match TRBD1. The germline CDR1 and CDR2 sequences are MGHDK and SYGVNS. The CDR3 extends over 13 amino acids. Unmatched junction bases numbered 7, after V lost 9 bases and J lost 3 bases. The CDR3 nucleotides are TGTGCCAGTAGGCAGGGGGCGGGCTACGAGCAGTACTTC. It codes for CASRQGAGYEQYF.

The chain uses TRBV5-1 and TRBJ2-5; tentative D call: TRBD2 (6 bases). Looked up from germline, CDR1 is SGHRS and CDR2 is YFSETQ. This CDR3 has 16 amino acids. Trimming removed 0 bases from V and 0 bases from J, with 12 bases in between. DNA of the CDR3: TGCGCCAGCAGCTTGGATGCAGGGAGGTACCAAGAGACCCAGTACTTC. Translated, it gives CASSLDAGRYQETQYF.

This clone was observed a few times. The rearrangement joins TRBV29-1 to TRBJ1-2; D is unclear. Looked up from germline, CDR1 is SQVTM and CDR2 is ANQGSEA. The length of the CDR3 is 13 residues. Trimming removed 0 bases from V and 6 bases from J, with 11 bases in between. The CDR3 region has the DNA TGCAGCGTTGAAGAAGAGGGTTGGGATGGCTACACCTTC. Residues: CSVEEEGWDGYTF.

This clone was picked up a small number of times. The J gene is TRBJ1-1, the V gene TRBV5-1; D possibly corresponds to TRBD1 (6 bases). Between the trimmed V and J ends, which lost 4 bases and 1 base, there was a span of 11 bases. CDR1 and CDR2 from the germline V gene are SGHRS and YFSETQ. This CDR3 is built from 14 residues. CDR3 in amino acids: CASSPDSPNTEAFF. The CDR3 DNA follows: TGCGCCAGCAGCCCGGACAGCCCGAACACTGAAGCTTTCTTT.

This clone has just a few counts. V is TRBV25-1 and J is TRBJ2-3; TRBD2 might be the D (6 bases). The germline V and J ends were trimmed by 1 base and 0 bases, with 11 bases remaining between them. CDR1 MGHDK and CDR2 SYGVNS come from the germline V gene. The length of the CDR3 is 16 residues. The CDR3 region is CASSEFREYSTDTQYF. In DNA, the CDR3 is TGTGCCAGCAGTGAATTCCGGGAGTACAGCACAGATACGCAGTATTTT.

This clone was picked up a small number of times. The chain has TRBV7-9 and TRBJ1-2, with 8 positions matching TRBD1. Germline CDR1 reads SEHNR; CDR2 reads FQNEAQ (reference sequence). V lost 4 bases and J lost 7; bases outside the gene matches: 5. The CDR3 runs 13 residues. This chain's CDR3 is CASSYDRGGGYTF. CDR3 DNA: TGTGCCAGCAGCTACGACAGGGGTGGTGGCTACACCTTC.

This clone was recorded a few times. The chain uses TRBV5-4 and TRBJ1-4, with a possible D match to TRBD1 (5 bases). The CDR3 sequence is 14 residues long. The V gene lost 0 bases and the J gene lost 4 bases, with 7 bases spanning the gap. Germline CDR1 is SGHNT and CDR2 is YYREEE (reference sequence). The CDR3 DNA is TGTGCCAGCAGCTTGGGGGGGGTTAATGAAAAACTGTTTTTT. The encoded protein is CASSLGGVNEKLFF.

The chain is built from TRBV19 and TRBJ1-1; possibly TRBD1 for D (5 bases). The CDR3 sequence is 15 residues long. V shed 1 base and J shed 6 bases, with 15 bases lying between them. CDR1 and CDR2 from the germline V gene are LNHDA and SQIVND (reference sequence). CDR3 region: CASSIAEGAGAEAFF. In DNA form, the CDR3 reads TGTGCCAGTAGTATAGCTGAAGGGGCGGGGGCTGAAGCTTTCTTT.

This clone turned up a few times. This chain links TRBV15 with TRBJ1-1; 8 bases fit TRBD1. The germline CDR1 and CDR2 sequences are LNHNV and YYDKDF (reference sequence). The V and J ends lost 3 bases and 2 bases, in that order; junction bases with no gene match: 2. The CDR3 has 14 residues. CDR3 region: CATSSGQGNTEAFF. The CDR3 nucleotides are TGTGCCACCAGCAGCGGACAGGGAAACACTGAAGCTTTCTTT.

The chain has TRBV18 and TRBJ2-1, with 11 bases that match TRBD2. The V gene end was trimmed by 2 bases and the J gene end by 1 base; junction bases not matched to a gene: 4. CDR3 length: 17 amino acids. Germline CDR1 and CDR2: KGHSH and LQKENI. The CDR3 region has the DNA TGTGCCAGCTCACCAATAGGACTAGCGGGTTCCTACAATGAGCAGTTCTTC. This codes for CASSPIGLAGSYNEQFF.

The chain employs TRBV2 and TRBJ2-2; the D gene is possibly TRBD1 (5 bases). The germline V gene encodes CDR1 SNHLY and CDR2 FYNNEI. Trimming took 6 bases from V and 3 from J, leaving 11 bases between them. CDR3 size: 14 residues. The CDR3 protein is CASSLQGYTGELFF. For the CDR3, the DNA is TGTGCCAGCAGCCTCCAGGGTTACACCGGGGAGCTGTTTTTT.

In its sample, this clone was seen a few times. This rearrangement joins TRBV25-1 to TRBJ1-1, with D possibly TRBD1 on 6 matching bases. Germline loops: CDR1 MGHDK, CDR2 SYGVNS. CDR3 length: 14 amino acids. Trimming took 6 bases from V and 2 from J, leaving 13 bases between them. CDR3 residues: CASRVTRGNTEAFF. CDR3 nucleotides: TGTGCCAGCAGAGTAACCAGGGGAAACACTGAAGCTTTCTTT.

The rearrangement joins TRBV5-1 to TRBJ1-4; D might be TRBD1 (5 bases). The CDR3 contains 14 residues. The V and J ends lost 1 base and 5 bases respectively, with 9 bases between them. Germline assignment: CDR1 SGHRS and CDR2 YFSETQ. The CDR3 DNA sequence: TGCGCCAGCAGCTTGAGGGGCCGAAATGAAAAACTGTTTTTT. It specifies CASSLRGRNEKLFF. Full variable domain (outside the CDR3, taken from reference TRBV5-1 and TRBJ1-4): KAGVTQTPRYLIKTRGQQVTLSCSPISGHRSVSWYQQTPGQGLQFLFEYFSETQRNKGNFPGRFSGRQFSNSRSEMNVSTLELGDSALYLCASSLRGRNEKLFFGSGTQLSVL.

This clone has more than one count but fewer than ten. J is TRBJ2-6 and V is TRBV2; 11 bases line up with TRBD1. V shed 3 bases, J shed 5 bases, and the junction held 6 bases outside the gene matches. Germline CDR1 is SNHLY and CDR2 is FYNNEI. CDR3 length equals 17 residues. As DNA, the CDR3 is TGTGCCAGCAGTGAGGGGACAGGGGGTATTCGGGCCAACGTCCTGACTTTC. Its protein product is CASSEGTGGIRANVLTF.

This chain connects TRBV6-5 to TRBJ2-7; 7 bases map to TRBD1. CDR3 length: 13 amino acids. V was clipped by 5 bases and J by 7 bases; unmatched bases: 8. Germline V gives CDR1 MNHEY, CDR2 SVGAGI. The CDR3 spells CASSTGQSLEQYF. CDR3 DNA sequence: TGTGCCAGCAGTACGGGACAGTCTTTGGAGCAGTACTTC.